The 8 T cell receptor beta chains below were found in one sample sequenced in a study of patients and donors after allogeneic stem cell transplantation. A single record per CDR3 protein comes from TCRdb applying MiXCR to the RT-PCR reads. Among over 150,000 distinct CDR3 sequences listed, about 32% were seen once. Sequenced: blood, either unsorted or a sorted T cell fraction (not recorded which). The source of these receptors is a human donor who was either an allogeneic HSCT recipient or a stem cell or donor lymphocyte infusion donor (not recorded which). It is not recorded whose cells these are; they may come from a transplant donor.

The sample holds a few counts of this clonotype. The chain is built from TRBV20-1 and TRBJ2-7; 7 nucleotides line up with TRBD1. CDR3 size: 13 residues. Germline V gene sequence: CDR1 DFQATT, CDR2 SNEGSKA (reference sequence). CDR3: CSAKGALSYEQYF. In DNA form, the CDR3 reads TGCAGCGCCAAGGGGGCTCTGTCCTACGAGCAGTACTTC.

The rearrangement uses TRBV9 and TRBJ2-3; D ambiguous. The CDR3 runs 14 residues. The V gene's germline CDR1 is SGDLS and CDR2 YYNGEE. V lost 2 bases, J lost 6 bases, and 13 bases lay in between. This chain's CDR3 is CASSVGNSRDTQYF. CDR3 bases: TGTGCCAGCAGCGTCGGTAATAGCCGCGATACGCAGTATTTT. The full variable domain, completed using reference TRBV9 and TRBJ2-3, is DSGVTQTPKHLITATGQRVTLRCSPRSGDLSVYWYQQSLDQGLQFLIQYYNGEERAKGNILERFSAQQFPDLHSELNLSSLELGDSALYFCASSVGNSRDTQYFGPGTRLTVL.

This clonotype was detected only once. J is TRBJ2-1 and V is TRBV20-1; possibly TRBD1 or TRBD2 for D (5 bases each). Germline CDR1 and CDR2: DFQATT and SNEGSKA (reference sequence). The CDR3 runs to 14 residues. V was pared by 3 bases and J by 5 bases, with 14 bases between. In DNA, the CDR3 is TGCAGTGCTAGCCCGGGACGGTGGCACAATGAGCAGTTCTTC. This codes for CSASPGRWHNEQFF.

The chain has TRBV4-2 and TRBJ1-1; maybe TRBD1 (5 bases). This CDR3 region has 15 residues. V lost 2 bases, J lost 10 bases, and 20 bases lay in between. The germline V gene has CDR1 LGHNA and CDR2 YNFKEQ. CDR3 in amino acids: CASSQTGAAIWGAFF. The CDR3 nucleotides read TGTGCCAGCAGCCAAACTGGGGCGGCGATCTGGGGAGCTTTCTTT.

This chain connects TRBV12-3 or TRBV12-4 to TRBJ1-2, with 8 bases identical to TRBD1. Unmatched junction bases numbered 4, after V lost 7 bases and J lost 6 bases. The CDR3 sequence is 12 residues long. Here the CDR3 DNA reads TGTGCCAGCACAACAGGGGGGAATGGCTACACCTTC. It encodes CASTTGGNGYTF.

This clonotype appeared many times. The chain carries TRBV21-1 and TRBJ1-6; the table's TRBD1 call for D was not verified on the DNA. TRBV21-1 is labeled a pseudogene. CDR3 length: 14 residues. CDR3 nucleotides: TGTGCCAGCATCCAGGGAATGTATAATTCACCCCTCCACTTT. It encodes CASIQGMYNSPLHF.

This chain links TRBV10-3 with TRBJ2-1; 9 bases align to TRBD1. This CDR3 is built from 13 residues. Unmatched junction bases numbered 2, after V lost 7 bases and J lost 4 bases. Germline lookup yields CDR1 ENHRY and CDR2 SYGVKD. Here the CDR3 DNA reads TGTGCCATCAAGACAGGGGGTTACAATGAGCAGTTCTTC. It yields the protein CAIKTGGYNEQFF.

The rearrangement links TRBV14 to TRBJ1-6; D is unclear. With 4 bases removed from V and 9 bases from J, the gap between germline ends came to 16 bases. This CDR3 is 15 amino acids long. CDR1 and CDR2 (germline): SGHDN, FVKESK. The chain's CDR3 is CASSRARGIASPLHF. Written as DNA, the CDR3 is TGTGCCAGCAGCCGCGCGCGGGGAATCGCTTCACCCCTCCACTTT.